A selection of T cell receptor beta chains follows, all from one sample in a study of T cells in Graves' hyperthyroidism and ophthalmopathy. TCRdb re-called the multiplex PCR reads with MiXCR, one entry per CDR3 protein. This sample yields more than 450,000 distinct CDR3 sequences, of which 12% to 15% are seen a single time; 14% belongs to the top ten. Sequenced sample: blood. Every receptor here comes from a woman aged 40 to 50 with Graves' hyperthyroidism. CDR3s include the opening cysteine and the closing phenylalanine or tryptophan. The D gene is left open where the match is weak. Part of the rows lack a size; the others show once, few, many or a class for expanded clones.

J: TRBJ2-7; V: TRBV30; size: NA; length: 15; D: TRBD1; CDR3: CAWRDRDRIPYEQYF; DNA: TGTGCCTGGAGAGACAGGGATAGAATCCCCTACGAGCAGTACTTC
J: TRBJ2-1; V: TRBV5-1; size: NA; length: 15; D: NA; CDR3: CASSLAVRDYNEQFF; DNA: TGCGCCAGCAGCTTGGCGGTGCGGGACTACAATGAGCAGTTCTTC
J: TRBJ2-2; V: TRBV11-2; size: many; length: 15; D: NA; CDR3: CASSQLGGDTGELFF; DNA: TGTGCCAGCAGCCAACTTGGGGGTGACACCGGGGAGCTGTTTTTT
J: TRBJ2-7; V: TRBV12-3/TRBV12-4; size: many; length: 13; D: NA; CDR3: CASSFGQIYEQYF; DNA: TGTGCCAGCAGTTTTGGGCAGATCTACGAGCAGTACTTC
J: TRBJ2-3; V: TRBV6-5; size: few; length: 18; D: NA; CDR3: CASSYSILHVRAGDTQYF; DNA: TGTGCCAGCAGTTACTCGATTCTTCATGTGCGGGCCGGAGATACGCAGTATTTT
J: TRBJ2-3; V: TRBV28; size: many; length: 16; D: TRBD1; CDR3: CASSFPGRGRPDTQYF; DNA: TGTGCCAGCAGTTTTCCGGGCAGGGGGCGCCCAGATACGCAGTATTTT
J: TRBJ2-2; V: TRBV18; size: many; length: 12; D: NA; CDR3: CASSAGGGELFF; DNA: TGTGCCAGCTCAGCGGGCGGCGGGGAGCTGTTTTTT
J: TRBJ2-1; V: TRBV18; size: many; length: 17; D: NA; CDR3: CASSPRFYSGSYNEQFF; DNA: TGTGCCAGCTCACCAAGATTTTATAGCGGCTCCTACAATGAGCAGTTCTTC
J: TRBJ2-5; V: TRBV2; size: few; length: 16; D: TRBD2; CDR3: CASSGGGTSVQETQYF; DNA: TGTGCCAGCAGTGGGGGGGGGACTAGCGTTCAAGAGACCCAGTACTTC
J: TRBJ1-5; V: TRBV28; size: many; length: 16; D: TRBD1; CDR3: CASSPQPGQGGQPQHF; DNA: TGTGCCAGCAGTCCCCAACCGGGACAGGGCGGTCAGCCCCAGCATTTT
J: TRBJ2-2; V: TRBV14; size: many; length: 16; D: NA; CDR3: CASSQGRRGRTGELFF; DNA: TGTGCCAGCAGCCAAGGTAGAAGGGGTCGCACCGGGGAGCTGTTTTTT
J: TRBJ1-1; V: TRBV19; size: few; length: 15; D: TRBD1; CDR3: CASSIPSTGGTEAFF; DNA: TGTGCCAGTAGTATACCTTCGACAGGGGGCACTGAAGCTTTCTTT
J: TRBJ2-1; V: TRBV9; size: few; length: 16; D: NA; CDR3: CASSVEGDNKYNEQFF; DNA: TGTGCCAGCAGCGTAGAGGGGGACAACAAATACAATGAGCAGTTCTTC
J: TRBJ2-1; V: TRBV7-6; size: many; length: 18; D: TRBD2; CDR3: CASSLGKRAGGFYNEQFF; DNA: TGTGCCAGCAGCTTAGGGAAAAGAGCGGGAGGGTTCTACAATGAGCAGTTCTTC
J: TRBJ2-2; V: TRBV29-1; size: NA; length: 14; D: NA; CDR3: CSVVTGSSPGELFF; DNA: TGCAGCGTTGTAACAGGGTCGAGCCCCGGGGAGCTGTTTTTT
J: TRBJ2-7; V: TRBV11-2; size: many; length: 15; D: NA; CDR3: CASSLSRDGTYEQYF; DNA: TGTGCCAGCAGCTTATCCCGGGACGGGACCTACGAGCAGTACTTC
J: TRBJ2-7; V: TRBV4-1; size: few; length: 17; D: TRBD1; CDR3: CASSQEDTGTVAYEQYF; DNA: TGCGCCAGCAGCCAAGAAGACACCGGGACAGTAGCCTACGAGCAGTACTTC
J: TRBJ1-2; V: TRBV10-2; size: many; length: 14; D: NA; CDR3: CASSETGGIGGYTF; DNA: TGCGCCAGCAGTGAGACAGGCGGCATCGGGGGCTACACCTTC
J: TRBJ1-3; V: TRBV20-1; size: many; length: 15; D: NA; CDR3: CSARVGGPSGNTIYF; DNA: TGCAGTGCTAGAGTTGGGGGCCCCTCTGGAAACACCATATATTTT
J: TRBJ1-2; V: TRBV5-1; size: many; length: 13; D: NA; CDR3: CASSLAQGSGYTF; DNA: TGCGCCAGCAGCTTGGCCCAGGGGTCCGGCTACACCTTC
J: TRBJ2-7; V: TRBV12-5; size: NA; length: 16; D: TRBD2; CDR3: CASGLGLAGGPREQYF; DNA: TGTGCTAGTGGTTTGGGGCTAGCGGGAGGGCCTCGCGAGCAGTACTTC
J: TRBJ1-5; V: TRBV12-3/TRBV12-4; size: NA; length: 11; D: NA; CDR3: CASSSTQPQHF; DNA: TGTGCCAGCAGCTCAACCCAGCCCCAGCATTTT
J: TRBJ2-2; V: TRBV7-2; size: many; length: 14; D: TRBD1; CDR3: CASSYRGRTGELFF; DNA: TGTGCCAGCAGCTACAGGGGGCGCACCGGGGAGCTGTTTTTT
J: TRBJ2-2; V: TRBV9; size: NA; length: 16; D: NA; CDR3: CASSVPQDRNTGELFF; DNA: TGTGCCAGCAGCGTACCTCAGGACAGGAACACCGGGGAGCTGTTTTTT
J: TRBJ1-5; V: TRBV12-5; size: many; length: 16; D: NA; CDR3: CASGDRTGGNNQPQHF; DNA: TGTGCTAGTGGTGACCGAACTGGAGGGAACAATCAGCCCCAGCATTTT
J: TRBJ1-2; V: TRBV5-4; size: NA; length: 14; D: TRBD1; CDR3: CASSLQGGGYGYTF; DNA: TGTGCCAGCAGCCTCCAGGGGGGTGGTTATGGCTACACCTTC
J: TRBJ2-1; V: TRBV12-3/TRBV12-4; size: many; length: 13; D: NA; CDR3: CASSPSTSKEQFF; DNA: TGTGCCAGCAGTCCTTCTACTAGCAAGGAGCAGTTCTTC
J: TRBJ2-7; V: TRBV6-5; size: many; length: 14; D: TRBD1; CDR3: CASNSPGQGNEQYF; DNA: TGTGCCAGTAATTCTCCGGGACAGGGGAACGAGCAGTACTTC
J: TRBJ2-7; V: TRBV29-1; size: few; length: 11; D: NA; CDR3: CSVEAPHEQYF; DNA: TGCAGCGTTGAAGCCCCCCACGAGCAGTACTTC
J: TRBJ2-7; V: TRBV11-2; size: many; length: 14; D: NA; CDR3: CASSLEVLVGEQYF; DNA: TGTGCCAGCAGCTTAGAAGTACTAGTGGGCGAGCAGTACTTC
J: TRBJ2-7; V: TRBV7-3; size: few; length: 13; D: NA; CDR3: CASSLQGSGEQYF; DNA: TGTGCCAGCAGCCTCCAGGGTTCAGGCGAGCAGTACTTC
J: TRBJ2-3; V: TRBV28; size: many; length: 16; D: TRBD2; CDR3: CASSLGLKRDTDTQYF; DNA: TGTGCCAGCAGTTTAGGCCTGAAGCGGGACACAGATACGCAGTATTTT
J: TRBJ1-2; V: TRBV5-4; size: NA; length: 15; D: TRBD1; CDR3: CASSIPTGGNYGYTF; DNA: TGTGCCAGCAGCATCCCGACAGGGGGAAACTATGGCTACACCTTC
J: TRBJ2-1; V: TRBV3-1; size: many; length: 15; D: TRBD2; CDR3: CASSSNAGGKNEQFF; DNA: TGTGCCAGCAGCTCCAATGCGGGGGGCAAGAATGAGCAGTTCTTC
J: TRBJ2-3; V: TRBV5-1; size: many; length: 15; D: NA; CDR3: CASSPSGERTDTQYF; DNA: TGCGCCAGCAGCCCCTCGGGGGAACGCACAGATACGCAGTATTTT
J: TRBJ1-1; V: TRBV6-5; size: few; length: 16; D: TRBD1; CDR3: CASSYPRTGGGTEAFF; DNA: TGTGCCAGCAGTTACCCACGGACAGGGGGTGGAACTGAAGCTTTCTTT
J: TRBJ2-3; V: TRBV5-1; size: many; length: 14; D: NA; CDR3: CASSLMGSTDTQYF; DNA: TGCGCCAGCAGCTTGATGGGTAGCACAGATACGCAGTATTTT
J: TRBJ2-3; V: TRBV19; size: NA; length: 16; D: NA; CDR3: CASSSWGQKRDPPSYF; DNA: TGTGCCAGTAGTAGCTGGGGGCAGAAGCGGGATCCCCCCTCGTATTTT
J: TRBJ2-5; V: TRBV9; size: NA; length: 14; D: NA; CDR3: CASSVSVSVETQYF; DNA: TGTGCCAGCAGCGTATCGGTTAGTGTAGAGACCCAGTACTTC
J: TRBJ2-2; V: TRBV20-1; size: few; length: 13; D: NA; CDR3: CSATDSPTGELFF; DNA: TGCAGTGCTACGGACAGCCCCACCGGGGAGCTGTTTTTT
J: TRBJ1-6; V: TRBV7-2; size: NA; length: 13; D: TRBD1; CDR3: CASSKTGTSPLHF; DNA: TGTGCCAGCAGCAAGACAGGGACTTCACCCCTCCACTTT
J: TRBJ2-7; V: TRBV28; size: many; length: 13; D: NA; CDR3: CASRGGPWDEQYF; DNA: TGTGCCAGCAGAGGAGGCCCCTGGGACGAGCAGTACTTC
J: TRBJ2-3; V: TRBV20-1; size: many; length: 16; D: NA; CDR3: CSARSVGGLGTDTQYF; DNA: TGCAGTGCTAGGTCGGTGGGGGGGCTTGGCACAGATACGCAGTATTTT
J: TRBJ2-2; V: TRBV4-2; size: few; length: 16; D: NA; CDR3: CASSQEVGANTGELFF; DNA: TGTGCCAGCAGCCAAGAAGTGGGGGCGAACACCGGGGAGCTGTTTTTT
J: TRBJ2-7; V: TRBV3-1; size: many; length: 15; D: NA; CDR3: CASSPPSGHIYEQYF; DNA: TGTGCCAGCAGCCCCCCCTCGGGACACATCTACGAGCAGTACTTC
J: TRBJ1-2; V: TRBV29-1; size: few; length: 14; D: TRBD1; CDR3: CSVLKGDRAYGYTF; DNA: TGCAGCGTTTTAAAGGGGGACAGGGCCTATGGCTACACCTTC
J: TRBJ1-1; V: TRBV5-4; size: NA; length: 16; D: TRBD1; CDR3: CASSLDRGYLNTEAFF; DNA: TGTGCCAGCAGCTTGGACAGGGGTTATCTGAACACTGAAGCTTTCTTT
J: TRBJ2-5; V: TRBV7-2; size: many; length: 15; D: NA; CDR3: CASTKRETGQETQYF; DNA: TGTGCCAGCACCAAGCGGGAGACAGGGCAAGAGACCCAGTACTTC
J: TRBJ2-4; V: TRBV28; size: many; length: 15; D: NA; CDR3: CASSRQALAKNIQYF; DNA: TGTGCCAGCAGCCGACAGGCGTTGGCCAAAAACATTCAGTACTTC
J: TRBJ1-1; V: TRBV15; size: few; length: 15; D: NA; CDR3: CATSRGDIGDTEAFF; DNA: TGTGCCACCAGCAGAGGCGACATAGGGGACACTGAAGCTTTCTTT
J: TRBJ1-5; V: TRBV5-8; size: NA; length: 13; D: NA; CDR3: CASSYVRNQPQHF; DNA: TGTGCCAGCAGCTATGTTCGCAATCAGCCCCAGCATTTT
J: TRBJ2-5; V: TRBV20-1; size: few; length: 16; D: TRBD2; CDR3: CSANHLAGGNQEAQYF; DNA: TGCAGTGCGAACCATCTAGCGGGAGGAAACCAAGAGGCCCAGTACTTC
J: TRBJ1-1; V: TRBV18; size: many; length: 15; D: NA; CDR3: CASSSRGARNTEAFF; DNA: TGTGCCAGCTCATCTCGTGGGGCCCGGAACACTGAAGCTTTCTTT